A selection of T cell receptor beta chains follows, all from one sample in a study of Graves' ophthalmopathy and Graves' hyperthyroidism. TCRdb passed the multiplex PCR reads through MiXCR, listing each CDR3 protein once. Among over a million distinct CDR3 sequences listed, around a third were seen once. The sequenced material came from peripheral blood or thyroid tissue (not recorded which). These receptors all stem from an adult man with Graves' hyperthyroidism. The CDR3 runs from the conserved cysteine through the conserved F or W. D genes are given only for firm matches. Clone size is shown for a subset of rows, as once, few, many or a class of expanded clone.

TRBV6-5	.	few	TRBJ1-5	TGTGCCAGCAGTTACAAGGATACGGGTGGGCCCCAGCATTTT	CASSYKDTGGPQHF
TRBV12-3/TRBV12-4	.	.	TRBJ1-5	TGTGCCAGCAACGCGGCCTTAAGGGGGCCCCAGCATTTT	CASNAALRGPQHF
TRBV13	.	few	TRBJ2-2	TGTGCCAGCAGCTTGATGATGGGGCCCGGGGAGCTGTTTTTT	CASSLMMGPGELFF
TRBV11-2	.	.	TRBJ1-5	TGTGCCAGCAGCTGCTCGGACCGCAATCAGCCCCCGCATTTT	CASSCSDRNQPPHF
TRBV15	.	.	TRBJ2-6	TGTGCCACCAGCCCACGACAGCGCCCGAACTATGGGGCCAACGTCCTGACTTTC	CATSPRQRPNYGANVLTF
TRBV20-1	.	.	TRBJ2-2	TGCAGTGCTAGAGATTTACTGACAGAACTAACCGGGGAGCTGTTTTTT	CSARDLLTELTGELFF
TRBV11-2	TRBD1	many	TRBJ1-6	TGTGCCAGCAGCTCGGGACAGGGGACACCCCTCCACTTT	CASSSGQGTPLHF
TRBV7-9	.	.	TRBJ2-5	TGTGCCTGCAGCGAGCAGGGTTACGAGACCCAGTACTTC	CACSEQGYETQYF
TRBV28	TRBD1	few	TRBJ2-5	TGTGCCAGCCAGAGTGGACAGGCCCCGAAGACCCAGTACTTC	CASQSGQAPKTQYF
TRBV27	TRBD1	.	TRBJ1-5	TGTGCCAGCAGTCCGGGACAGGTTTTTCAGCCCCAGCATTTT	CASSPGQVFQPQHF
TRBV20-1	TRBD1	.	TRBJ1-5	TGCAGTGCTAGGGAGATCTGGACAGGCGTTCATCAGCCCCAGCATTTT	CSAREIWTGVHQPQHF
TRBV4-3	TRBD2	many	TRBJ2-5	TGCGCCAGCAGCCCCAAACGTGGACTAGCGGGAGGAGAGGCCCAGTACTTC	CASSPKRGLAGGEAQYF
TRBV29-1	.	.	TRBJ2-2	TGCAGCGTTGAAGCAGTGACGAACACCGGGGAGCTGTTTTTT	CSVEAVTNTGELFF
TRBV6-5	.	.	TRBJ2-5	TGTGCCAGCAGAGAGGCAGGGAGAGAGACCCAGTACTTC	CASREAGRETQYF
TRBV14	.	few	TRBJ2-2	TGTGCCAGCAGCCAAGATTGGGGGGGCCCGCTGGGCACCGGGGAGCTGTTTTTT	CASSQDWGGPLGTGELFF
TRBV20-1	.	.	TRBJ1-6	TGCAGTGCTCCTCGGGGGGGCATTTCACCCCTCCACTTT	CSAPRGGISPLHF
TRBV10-3	.	.	TRBJ2-7	TGTGCCAGCAACCCGGGACGGAGCTCCTACGAGCAGTACTTC	CASNPGRSSYEQYF
TRBV7-9	.	.	TRBJ2-7	TGTGCCAGCAGCTTTACAGGGTTGGGCTACGAGCAGTACTTC	CASSFTGLGYEQYF
TRBV29-1	.	many	TRBJ2-5	TGCAGCGTCGGAAACAGGAGACAAGAGACCCAGTACTTC	CSVGNRRQETQYF
TRBV7-6	.	many	TRBJ2-5	TGTGCCAGCAGCTCGTCGGGCACTGTGGAGACCCAGTACTTC	CASSSSGTVETQYF
TRBV9	.	few	TRBJ2-7	TGTGCCAGCAGCGTAGATCCAATCACCTACGAGCAGTACTTC	CASSVDPITYEQYF
TRBV7-2	.	many	TRBJ2-7	TGTGCCAGCAGCTTCCTCCCCTCCTACGAGCAGTACTTC	CASSFLPSYEQYF
TRBV2	.	.	TRBJ2-2	TGTGCCAGCACCTTAGACAGCGAGCCCCCGAACGCCGGGGAGCTGTTTTTT	CASTLDSEPPNAGELFF
TRBV15	TRBD1	few	TRBJ1-2	TGTGCCACCAGTAGGGACAGGGGGTCCTCTTTGGCCGGCTACACCTTC	CATSRDRGSSLAGYTF
TRBV4-1	.	once	TRBJ1-2	TGCACCATGGGCAGAGCTAACTATGGCTACACCTTC	CTMGRANYGYTF
TRBV7-8	.	.	TRBJ1-3	TGTGCCAGCAGCCCCCGCTTAGTTGACAGCAGAGGAAACACCATATATTTT	CASSPRLVDSRGNTIYF
TRBV6-5	.	once	TRBJ2-7	TGTGCCAGCAGTTTGAAGGGCGCACAACACTACGAGCAGTACTTC	CASSLKGAQHYEQYF
TRBV7-3	TRBD1	.	TRBJ1-2	TGTGCCAGCAGCTTGTCGGGACAGACGGGCTACACCTTC	CASSLSGQTGYTF
TRBV5-8	TRBD1	few	TRBJ2-2	TGTGCCAGCAGCTCAGCCGGGACAGGGAAGGCCGGGGAGCTGTTTTTT	CASSSAGTGKAGELFF
TRBV20-1	.	many	TRBJ2-5	TGCAGTGCTAGAAGGATCGGGACCCAGTACTTC	CSARRIGTQYF
TRBV7-2	TRBD1	few	TRBJ2-7	TGTGCCAGCAGCTTAGCCAGGACAGGGGCCTCCTACGAGCAGTACTTC	CASSLARTGASYEQYF
TRBV7-4	.	many	TRBJ1-3	TGTGCCAGCAGCTCGGTCGTAGACCCGCAAATCTCTGGAAACACCATATATTTT	CASSSVVDPQISGNTIYF
TRBV12-3/TRBV12-4	.	few	TRBJ2-2	TGTGCCAGCGGTCTTTACACCGGGGAGCTGTTTTTT	CASGLYTGELFF
TRBV2	TRBD1	.	TRBJ1-1	TGTGCCAGCAATCTCCAGGGGGCCGGGGTAGCTGAAGCTTTCTTT	CASNLQGAGVAEAFF
TRBV20-1	TRBD1	many	TRBJ1-4	TGCAGTGCTAACTCCCCGGGACAGGTGTTTTTT	CSANSPGQVFF
TRBV7-9	.	.	TRBJ2-7	TGTGCCAGCAGCCACGCCGGGGCCGGCTCCTACGAGCAGTACTTC	CASSHAGAGSYEQYF
TRBV2	TRBD1	many	TRBJ1-5	TGTGCCAGCGGACAGGGTCCGGGAGCAGGCAATCAGCCCCAGCATTTT	CASGQGPGAGNQPQHF
TRBV2	.	.	TRBJ2-4	TGTGCCAGCAGTGGGGTAGCCAAAAACATTCAGTACTTC	CASSGVAKNIQYF
TRBV10-2	.	.	TRBJ1-1	TGCGCCAGCAGTGAGCCGGGCAGGGGGAACACTGAAGCTTTCTTT	CASSEPGRGNTEAFF
TRBV7-9	.	.	TRBJ1-1	TGTGCCAGCGAGCCCCAGGCGTACACTGAAGCTTTCTTT	CASEPQAYTEAFF
TRBV20-1	.	.	TRBJ2-2	TGCAGTGCTACGGGAAGTGGGACGACAGGGGAGCTGTTTTTT	CSATGSGTTGELFF
TRBV4-3	.	few	TRBJ1-1	TGCGCCAGCAGCCAAGTACAGGATAACACTGAAGCTTTCTTT	CASSQVQDNTEAFF
TRBV10-2	.	.	TRBJ1-1	TGTGCCAGCAGTGAAGGGGGAGCGGCGGGGTTGAACACTGAAGCTTTCTTT	CASSEGGAAGLNTEAFF
TRBV29-1	TRBD1	many	TRBJ2-6	TGCAGCGTCGCTCTTGAGTCCCAGGGACAGGGTCGACTTACCTCTGGGGCCAACGTCCTGACTTTC	CSVALESQGQGRLTSGANVLTF
TRBV20-1	.	many	TRBJ2-7	TGCAGTGCGACGAACGTAACGAACTACGAGCAGTACTTC	CSATNVTNYEQYF
TRBV6-1	TRBD2	few	TRBJ2-5	TGTGCCAGCAGCCGCCAGGGCCTAGCGGGGGCGGAGACCCAGTACTTC	CASSRQGLAGAETQYF
TRBV2	.	many	TRBJ2-7	TGTGCCAGCAGTGAAGAGGTGGACGAGCAGTACTTC	CASSEEVDEQYF
TRBV29-1	TRBD2	.	TRBJ2-2	TGCAGCGTTGTCGCCGGGCCGGGACTAGCGTTGGGCGGGGAGCTGTTTTTT	CSVVAGPGLALGGELFF